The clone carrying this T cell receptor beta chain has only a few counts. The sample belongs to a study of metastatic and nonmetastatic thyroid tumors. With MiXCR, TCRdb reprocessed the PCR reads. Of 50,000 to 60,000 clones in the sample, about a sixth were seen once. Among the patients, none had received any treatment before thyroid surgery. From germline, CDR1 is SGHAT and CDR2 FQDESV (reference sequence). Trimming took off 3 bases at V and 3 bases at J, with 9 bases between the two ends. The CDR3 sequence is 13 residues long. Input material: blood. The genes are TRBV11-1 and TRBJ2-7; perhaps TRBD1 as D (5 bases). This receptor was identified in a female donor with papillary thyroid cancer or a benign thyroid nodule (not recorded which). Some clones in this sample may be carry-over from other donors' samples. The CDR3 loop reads CASSLGRVYEQYF. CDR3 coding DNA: TGTGCCAGCAGCTTGGGCAGGGTCTACGAGCAGTACTTC. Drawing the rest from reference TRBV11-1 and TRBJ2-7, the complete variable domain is EAEVAQSPRYKITEKSQAVAFWCDPISGHATLYWYRQILGQGPELLVQFQDESVVDDSQLPKDRFSAERLKGVDSTLKIQPAELGDSAMYLCASSLGRVYEQYFGPGTRLTVT.